The 19 T cell receptor beta chains below were found in one sample sequenced in a study of CD8+CD57+ T cells in acquired aplastic anemia listed by TCRdb under 2018. Sequencer: Illumina HiSeq 2000. Genomic DNA was used as template for profiling of TCR beta VDJ combinations and CDR3 sequences. TCRdb trimmed public reads at Q25 via fastp, called clones via MiXCR and kept in-frame beta chains. When rows share a CDR3 protein, they turn into one entry using the most common DNA and genes. This sample gives 350,000 to 450,000 distinct CDR3 sequences in total; about two thirds of them show up just once. The top ten constitute 3.5% to 4.5% of the sample. Sequenced material: sorted CD4+, CD8+, or CD8+CD57+ T cells (not recorded which) from PBMCs. The receptors were gathered from a human donor in good health, serving as a control.

This clonotype was counted between two and nine times. The V and J genes are TRBV7-3 and TRBJ1-4, with no clear D. The V gene lost 9 bases and the J gene lost 8 bases, with 16 bases spanning the gap. Germline V CDR1 and CDR2: SGHTA, FQGTGA. This CDR3 has 13 residues. The CDR3 DNA sequence: TGTGCCAGGACGGAAGGGAGAGGGGAAAAACTGTTTTTT. Translation gives CARTEGRGEKLFF.

The chain links TRBV7-2 to TRBJ2-6; D may correspond to TRBD1 or TRBD2 (5 bases each). This CDR3 has 16 residues. CDR1 SGHTA and CDR2 FQGNSA come from the germline V gene. With 4 bases removed from V and 16 bases from J, the gap between germline ends came to 26 bases. CDR3 DNA sequence: TGTGCCAGCAGCTCGGGACGTGAAACCGGGGAGCTGGTTCTGACTTTC. This sequence encodes CASSSGRETGELVLTF.

Concerning this clonotype itself: Because it lacks the conserved phenylalanine or tryptophan at the end, this CDR3 is likely a read error. The DNA is omitted, as the CDR3 cannot be located on it reliably, and the CDR3 follows TCRdb's listing. The chain couples TRBV7-2 to TRBJ1-2. The V gene's germline CDR1 is SGHTA and CDR2 FQGNSA. The CDR3 length is 12 residues, termini included. Here the CDR3 reads CASSLSGAYNNL.

In its sample, this clonotype was seen a few times. This chain connects TRBV7-2 to TRBJ2-7; D may be TRBD1 (6 bases). V lost 2 bases and J 3 bases, leaving 14 bases between the germline ends. The CDR3 is made up of 15 amino acids. CDR1 SGHTA and CDR2 FQGNSA come from the germline V gene. The CDR3 DNA is TGTGCCAGCAGCTTAAAGGCTGGGGGCGGCTACGAGCAGTACTTC. The encoded protein is CASSLKAGGGYEQYF.

There are many counts of this clonotype. V and J are TRBV7-2 and TRBJ2-6; D may match TRBD1 or TRBD2 (5 bases each). Trimming shortened V by 1 base and J by 0 bases, and 10 bases separated the two germline ends. The CDR3 consists of 17 residues. Germline assignment: CDR1 SGHTA and CDR2 FQGNSA. In DNA form, the CDR3 reads TGTGCCAGCAGCTTAGGGTGGGGGAACTCTGGGGCCAACGTCCTGACTTTC. This translates into CASSLGWGNSGANVLTF. Supplemented by reference TRBV7-2 and TRBJ2-6, the full variable domain reads GAGVSQSPSNKVTEKGKDVELRCDPISGHTALYWYRQSLGQGLEFLIYFQGNSAPDKSGLPSDRFSAERTGGSVSTLTIQRTQQEDSAVYLCASSLGWGNSGANVLTFGAGSRLTVL.

This chain uses TRBV5-1 with TRBJ2-1, with 9 nucleotides matching TRBD2. The junction had 4 bases not matched to a gene; V was cut back by 1 base and J by 5 bases. The CDR3 length is 15 residues. Germline V CDR1 and CDR2: SGHRS, YFSETQ. The CDR3 DNA is TGCGCCAGCAGCTTGTCTAGCGGGGATGACAATGAGCAGTTCTTC. This sequence encodes CASSLSSGDDNEQFF.

The gene calls are TRBV7-8 and TRBJ1-5; D is perhaps TRBD1 (5 bases). Trimming shortened V by 0 bases and J by 5 bases, and 11 bases separated the two germline ends. Germline CDR1 and CDR2: SGHVS and FQNEAQ. This CDR3 is 15 amino acids long. The CDR3 DNA reads as TGTGCCAGCAGCTTAGCCGAGGGACCCCATCAGCCCCAGCATTTT. It codes for CASSLAEGPHQPQHF.

This clonotype occurred once. A read error may account for a junction end that differs from germline. This sequence joins TRBV19 and TRBJ1-6; no definite D call. The CDR3 is 14 residues long. Looked up from germline, CDR1 is LNHDA and CDR2 is SQIVND (reference sequence). The CDR3 nucleotides are TGTGCCAGTAGTACTAAACCATGCAATCAGCCCCTCCATTTT. Translation gives CASSTKPCNQPLHF.

This clonotype came up many times. The chain has TRBV7-3 and TRBJ2-1; 8 positions agree with TRBD2. The germline V gene encodes CDR1 SGHTA and CDR2 FQGTGA. The CDR3 is 16 residues long. V lost 5 bases and J lost 3; bases outside the gene matches: 9. CDR3 sequence reads: CASSPYSGGHYNEQFF. CDR3 in DNA: TGTGCCAGCAGCCCCTATTCGGGGGGGCACTACAATGAGCAGTTCTTC.

This clonotype was recorded many times. The chain is built from TRBV6-1 and TRBJ2-7; D not resolved. The V end was cut by 4 bases, the J end by 3 bases, with 7 bases between. This CDR3 comprises 12 residues. Germline values: CDR1 MNHNS, CDR2 SASEGT. CDR3 sequence reads: CASSVLSYEQYF. CDR3 DNA: TGTGCCAGCAGTGTATTAAGCTACGAGCAGTACTTC.

This clonotype was counted at least ten times. V is TRBV10-3 and J is TRBJ2-2; D might be TRBD2 (7 bases). Trimming pared 0 bases from V and 2 bases from J, leaving 10 bases between. The length of the CDR3 is 16 residues. In germline, CDR1 is ENHRY, CDR2 SYGVKD. CDR3 coding DNA: TGTGCCATCAGTGAGTCGGGAGGGACAAACACCGGGGAGCTGTTTTTT. It translates to CAISESGGTNTGELFF.

The sample holds many counts of this clonotype. J is TRBJ2-7 and V is TRBV3-1; D is unclear. Trimming cost V 5 bases and J 6 bases, with 8 bases left between them. Per germline, CDR1 LGHDT and CDR2 YNNKEL (reference sequence). The CDR3 spans 11 residues. The CDR3 DNA follows: TGTGCCAGCAGCTATAATAGCGAGCAGTACTTC. This codes for CASSYNSEQYF.

The chain has TRBV15 and TRBJ1-2; D unresolved. V dropped 10 bases and J dropped 8 bases, with 14 bases sitting between them. The V gene's germline CDR1 is LNHNV and CDR2 YYDKDF (reference sequence). The CDR3 is made up of 11 amino acids. The CDR3 bases are TGTGCCAGCTGCGCCCGGTCAGGCTACACCTTC. The encoded protein is CASCARSGYTF.

This clonotype was recorded at least ten times. This chain links TRBV20-1 with TRBJ1-6, with TRBD1 matching 8 bases. The CDR3 extends over 15 amino acids. CDR1 is DFQATT and CDR2 is SNEGSKA in the germline V gene (reference sequence). Trimming removed 4 bases from V and 7 bases from J; junction bases left unmatched: 9. The CDR3 spells CSANPGTGSNSPLHF. In DNA, the CDR3 is TGCAGTGCTAACCCCGGGACAGGCTCGAATTCACCCCTCCACTTT.

The chain employs TRBV10-3 and TRBJ1-3; D possibly corresponds to TRBD1 (5 bases). This CDR3 spans 14 amino acids. Germline V gene lookup returns CDR1 ENHRY and CDR2 SYGVKD. V was clipped by 7 bases and J by 7 bases, with 17 bases between them. The CDR3 DNA reads TGTGCCATCACCACCGACAGCTCTGATAACACCATATATTTT. Translation gives CAITTDSSDNTIYF.

This clonotype was found many times. The V call is TRBV7-9, the J call TRBJ2-4; the match to TRBD2 covers 8 bases. Trimming at V came to 3 bases and at J to 0 bases, leaving 4 bases not matched to a gene. From germline, CDR1 is SEHNR and CDR2 FQNEAQ (reference sequence). CDR3 length equals 16 residues. The CDR3 reads CASSLSGGLAKNIQYF. DNA for the CDR3: TGTGCCAGCAGCTTGAGCGGGGGCCTAGCCAAAAACATTCAGTACTTC.

The table lists this clonotype with many counts. V gene TRBV6-5 combines with J gene TRBJ2-2; D unclear. V was clipped by 6 bases and J by 7 bases, with 18 bases between them. The CDR3 runs to 15 residues. Germline loops: CDR1 MNHEY, CDR2 SVGAGI. The CDR3: CASRTIKGQGGELFF. Written as DNA, the CDR3 is TGTGCCAGCAGGACCATCAAGGGTCAAGGCGGGGAGCTGTTTTTT.

A word on this clonotype: The junction does not match germline at one end; this may be a read error. The chain couples TRBV7-3 to TRBJ1-6; the D is unclear. CDR3 length equals 14 residues. Per the germline V gene, CDR1 is SGHTA and CDR2 is FQGTGA. CDR3 nucleotide sequence: TGTGCCACCAGCTTGACGGCGGATAATTCTTTTCTCCACTTT. Amino acids: CATSLTADNSFLHF.

As regards this clonotype: This may arise from a read error, as a much more abundant clone is one base away. The V gene is TRBV6-5, the J gene TRBJ1-4; D is unresolved. CDR1 is MNHEY and CDR2 is SVGAGI in the germline V gene. V dropped 7 bases and J dropped 0 bases, with 12 bases sitting between them. CDR3 length equals 15 residues. The CDR3 region has the DNA TGTGCCAGCAACGGAGTTTTTGCAACTAATGAAAAACTGTTTTTT. Its translation is CASNGVFATNEKLFF.